Presented here are 16 T cell receptor beta chains from one specimen sequenced in a study of control samples from healthy donors and cancer patients. Assay: immunoSEQ multiplex PCR; the TCRdb copy retains only in-frame clones and omits some. The sample carries 200,000 to 250,000 clones, 85% to 95% recorded once. Sequenced input: blood. The receptors derive from a man aged 50-59 years in good health.

The chain carries TRBV5-5 and TRBJ1-1, with 7 bases lining up with TRBD1. Germline V gives CDR1 SGHKS, CDR2 YYEKEE (reference sequence). The CDR3 totals 14 residues. J lost 0 bases, V lost 6 bases, and 5 bases had no gene match. CDR3 in amino acids: CASKQGGLNTEAFF. CDR3 bases: TGTGCCAGCAAGCAGGGGGGCCTGAACACTGAAGCTTTCTTT.

CDR3 sequence (DNA): TGTGCCACCAGCGGACGGAGTTCCTATGGCTACACCTTC. This sequence encodes CATSGRSSYGYTF. The chain joins TRBV15 to TRBJ1-2; no clear D gene. CDR3 length: 13 residues. Germline V gives CDR1 LNHNV, CDR2 YYDKDF (reference sequence). Trimming took 5 bases from V and 4 from J, leaving 11 bases between them.

The J gene is TRBJ2-7, the V gene TRBV20-1; TRBD1 matches 8 bases. Germline CDR1 is DFQATT and CDR2 is SNEGSKA (reference sequence). With 6 bases clipped from V and 7 bases from J, the junction kept 5 bases outside the gene matches. The CDR3 runs to 11 residues. As DNA, the CDR3 is TGCAGTGCCACCACAGGGGGTGAGCAGTACGTC. It encodes CSATTGGEQYV.

The chain carries TRBV5-1 and TRBJ2-1, with D hard to call. CDR1 SGHRS and CDR2 YFSETQ come from the germline V gene. Trimming pared 0 bases from V and 4 bases from J, leaving 11 bases between. The CDR3 sequence is 15 residues long. CDR3 DNA: TGCGCCAGCAGCTTGGCGATAGCTACGTACAATGAGCAGTTCTTC. Translating gives CASSLAIATYNEQFF.

This clone was recorded once. The chain has TRBV20-1 and TRBJ1-2; D remains unclear. The CDR3 runs to 10 residues. With 6 bases removed from V and 12 bases from J, the gap between germline ends came to 14 bases. Germline CDR1 is DFQATT and CDR2 is SNEGSKA (reference sequence). CDR3 sequence: CSATRVSDTF. The CDR3 DNA reads as TGCAGTGCGACCCGGGTGTCGGACACCTTC.

This chain links TRBV10-2 with TRBJ1-1; D is uncertain. The V end was cut by 3 bases, the J end by 1 base, with 6 bases between. Per the germline V gene, CDR1 is WSHSY and CDR2 is SAAADI. The CDR3 runs to 13 residues. CDR3 in amino acids: CASSDLGNTEAFF. For the CDR3, the DNA is TGCGCCAGCAGTGATTTGGGGAACACTGAAGCTTTCTTT.

V is TRBV6-2 or TRBV6-3 and J is TRBJ1-2; a weak D match, TRBD1 (5 bases). Germline CDR1 and CDR2: MNHEY and SVGEGT. CDR3 length equals 15 residues. V was shortened by 5 bases and J by 5 bases, with 18 bases between the two germline ends. The CDR3 nucleotides read TGTGCCAGCAGTGAGTACGCAACCGGGGGATATGGCTACACCTTC. This sequence encodes CASSEYATGGYGYTF.

This clone was counted a single time. The chain combines TRBV10-1 with TRBJ2-4, with 9 bases fitting TRBD1. Trimming cost V 4 bases and J 6 bases; bases outside gene matches: 4. In germline, CDR1 is WNHNN, CDR2 SYGVQD (reference sequence). CDR3 length equals 14 residues. CDR3 nucleotide sequence: TGCGCCAGCAGTGGGGACAGGGAGGGAAACATTCAGTACTTC. Its translation is CASSGDREGNIQYF.

This chain uses TRBV6-5 with TRBJ1-2; 8 bases are shared with TRBD1. From germline, CDR1 is MNHEY and CDR2 SVGAGI. After removal of 7 bases from V and 4 bases from J, the junction contained 5 bases not matched to a gene. The CDR3 consists of 13 residues. As DNA, the CDR3 is TGTGCCAGCACTCAGGGGGCGGGCTATGGCTACACCTTC. Its translation is CASTQGAGYGYTF.

CDR3 in amino acids: CASSLMTGNTEAFF. CDR3 DNA sequence: TGTGCCAGCAGCTTAATGACAGGGAACACTGAAGCTTTCTTT. This chain connects TRBV7-9 to TRBJ1-1, with D possibly being TRBD1 (6 bases). CDR3 size: 14 residues. V was clipped by 2 bases and J by 1 base, with 8 bases between them. Germline lookup yields CDR1 SEHNR and CDR2 FQNEAQ (reference sequence).

This clone was picked up one time. The V gene is TRBV7-2, the J gene TRBJ1-3; D is perhaps TRBD1 (6 bases). The V end lost 2 bases, the J end lost 2 bases, and 7 bases lay between the germline ends. This CDR3 is 14 amino acids long. Germline assignment: CDR1 SGHTA and CDR2 FQGNSA. CDR3 nucleotides: TGTGCCAGCAGCTTACAGGGGACTGGAAACACCATATATTTT. This codes for CASSLQGTGNTIYF. Looking up the rest from reference TRBV7-2 and TRBJ1-3 gives the full variable domain: GAGVSQSPSNKVTEKGKDVELRCDPISGHTALYWYRQSLGQGLEFLIYFQGNSAPDKSGLPSDRFSAERTGGSVSTLTIQRTQQEDSAVYLCASSLQGTGNTIYFGEGSWLTVV.

V gene TRBV19 combines with J gene TRBJ1-1, with 9 bases fitting TRBD1. V lost 5 bases, J lost 4 bases, and 14 bases stayed unmatched. CDR1 LNHDA and CDR2 SQIVND come from the germline V gene (reference sequence). The length of the CDR3 is 17 residues. CDR3 coding DNA: TGTGCCAGTAGTCCCCGTCCCGGGACAGGGTTGAGCACTGAAGCTTTCTTT. Protein: CASSPRPGTGLSTEAFF.

Only one count was recorded for this clone. This chain joins TRBV4-3 and TRBJ2-2; 11 nucleotides agree with TRBD1. There are 17 residues in the CDR3. V lost 0 bases to trimming and J lost 7 bases; unmatched junction nucleotides: 7. Germline V gives CDR1 LGHNA, CDR2 YSLEER. The CDR3 bases are TGCGCCAGCAGCCAAGATGGACAGGGGGCGATAGTCGGGGAGCTGTTTTTT. The encoded protein is CASSQDGQGAIVGELFF.

The chain recombines TRBV30 with TRBJ1-1; D gene ambiguous. The germline V gene has CDR1 GTSNPN and CDR2 SVGIG (reference sequence). The CDR3 consists of 11 residues. The V and J ends lost 2 bases and 4 bases respectively, with 5 bases between them. CDR3 coding DNA: TGTGCCTGGAGTTCGAGCACTGAAGCTTTCTTT. Translation gives CAWSSSTEAFF.

V and J are TRBV11-2 and TRBJ1-5; D is unclear. V dropped 1 base and J dropped 2 bases, with 12 bases sitting between them. The CDR3 sequence is 16 residues long. Germline V gene sequence: CDR1 SGHAT, CDR2 FQNNGV. CDR3 sequence (DNA): TGTGCCAGCAGCTTAGGGACCGGAAGGGGCAATCAGCCCCAGCATTTT. Protein sequence: CASSLGTGRGNQPQHF. Together with reference TRBV11-2 and TRBJ1-5, the CDR3 gives the full variable domain: EAGVAQSPRYKIIEKRQSVAFWCNPISGHATLYWYQQILGQGPKLLIQFQNNGVVDDSQLPKDRFSAERLKGVDSTLKIQPAKLEDSAVYLCASSLGTGRGNQPQHFGDGTRLSIL.

This rearrangement joins TRBV5-1 to TRBJ2-3; tentatively, D is TRBD1 (5 bases). The germline V gene encodes CDR1 SGHRS and CDR2 YFSETQ. The V end lost 7 bases, the J end lost 1 base, and 10 bases lay between the germline ends. CDR3 size: 13 residues. CDR3 nucleotides: TGCGCCAGCGGGCTACAGGGCACAGATACGCAGTATTTT. As protein: CASGLQGTDTQYF.